Shown below are 10 T cell receptor beta chains from a single sample sequenced in a study of siplizumab effects on memory and regulatory T cells (dated by TCRdb to between 2018 and 2020). Library prep was done by the immunoSEQ multiplex PCR assay. TCRdb re-hosts the immuneACCESS table, in-frame sequences only. Its copies lack some clones; in the studies checked, an unresolved V gene accounts for under half of them, and the cause for the rest is not known. Present in this sample are some 100,000 clones, 93% of which were seen just once. The top ten constitute over 5% of the sample. The sample taken for sequencing was CD8+ T cells sorted from blood. The receptor source for this set is a human donor in good health.

Comment on this clone: The junction and the germline gene differ at one end; a read error may be behind it. This rearrangement joins TRBV6-1 to TRBJ1-5; no reliable D call. CDR1 and CDR2 (germline): MNHNS, SASEGT. CDR3 size: 14 residues. CDR3: CASTEWGENQPQHF. In DNA form, the CDR3 reads TGTGCCAGCACTGAATGGGGAGAAAATCAGCCCCAGCATTTT.

The chain recombines TRBV6-8 with TRBJ1-2; unclear D gene. Germline V lookup: CDR1 MNHGY, CDR2 SAAAGT. Trimming removed 2 bases from V and 6 bases from J, with 13 bases in between. The CDR3 totals 14 residues. The CDR3 loop reads CASSYPDPDDGYTF. Here the CDR3 DNA reads TGTGCCAGCAGTTACCCCGACCCGGACGATGGCTACACCTTC.

The DNA of the CDR3 is TGCAGTGCTCAAGGGGGCTACGAGCAGTACTTC. Protein product: CSAQGGYEQYF. The rearrangement links TRBV20-1 to TRBJ2-7, with D possibly TRBD1 on 6 matching bases. Germline V gene sequence: CDR1 DFQATT, CDR2 SNEGSKA (reference sequence). There are 11 residues in the CDR3. Trimming took 5 bases from V and 3 from J, leaving 8 bases between them.

This chain joins TRBV9 and TRBJ2-2, with 7 bases aligning to TRBD1. CDR3 length: 16 amino acids. Germline V lookup: CDR1 SGDLS, CDR2 YYNGEE. V lost 0 bases and J lost 2; bases outside the gene matches: 4. CDR3 in amino acids: CASSVVGQTNTGELFF. In DNA, the CDR3 is TGTGCCAGCAGCGTAGTGGGACAGACTAACACCGGGGAGCTGTTTTTT. Using reference TRBV9 and TRBJ2-2 for the parts outside the CDR3, the full variable domain is DSGVTQTPKHLITATGQRVTLRCSPRSGDLSVYWYQQSLDQGLQFLIQYYNGEERAKGNILERFSAQQFPDLHSELNLSSLELGDSALYFCASSVVGQTNTGELFFGEGSRLTVL.

The chain has TRBV9 and TRBJ2-1, with a weak D call TRBD2 (6 bases). With 0 bases removed from V and 4 bases from J, the gap between germline ends came to 11 bases. Germline V lookup: CDR1 SGDLS, CDR2 YYNGEE. The CDR3 is 15 amino acids. The CDR3 region has the DNA TGTGCCAGCAGCGTAGAAGGAGGGCAATACAATGAGCAGTTCTTC. Amino acids: CASSVEGGQYNEQFF.

V is TRBV7-9 and J is TRBJ2-6; D gene unclear. The CDR3 totals 18 residues. The V end was cut by 1 base, the J end by 0 bases, with 13 bases between. Germline CDR1 and CDR2: SEHNR and FQNEAQ (reference sequence). The CDR3 sequence is CASSLEVRPSSGANVLTF. In DNA, the CDR3 is TGTGCCAGCAGCTTAGAGGTCAGGCCAAGCTCTGGGGCCAACGTCCTGACTTTC.

The genes are TRBV4-1 and TRBJ2-7; TRBD1 aligns across 9 bases. The CDR3 totals 15 residues. With 4 bases clipped from V and 6 bases from J, the junction kept 10 bases outside the gene matches. Germline V gives CDR1 MGHRA, CDR2 YSYEKL. DNA for the CDR3: TGCGCCAGCAGCCTTCAACCGGGACAGGGCTCCGAGCAGTACTTC. This encodes CASSLQPGQGSEQYF.

This sequence joins TRBV7-8 and TRBJ1-4; tentatively, D is TRBD1 (5 bases). The CDR3 sequence is 15 residues long. V gave up 4 bases and J gave up 8 bases, with 17 bases separating them. Looked up from germline, CDR1 is SGHVS and CDR2 is FQNEAQ. Here the CDR3 DNA reads TGTGCCAGCAGCTCCCATGACGGGGCCGGAGAAAAACTGTTTTTT. Translation: CASSSHDGAGEKLFF.

The chain uses TRBV21-1 and TRBJ1-3; the D call in the table, TRBD1, was not verified against the DNA. TRBV21-1 is tagged as a pseudogene. There are 14 residues in the CDR3. The CDR3 is CASRGAGSGNTIYF. CDR3 DNA sequence: TGTGCCAGCAGAGGAGCAGGGTCAGGAAACACCATATATTTT.

This chain joins TRBV27 and TRBJ1-1, with a weak D call TRBD1 (6 bases). The CDR3 extends over 15 amino acids. The germline V gene encodes CDR1 MNHEY and CDR2 SMNVEV (reference sequence). V dropped 5 bases and J dropped 4 bases, with 17 bases sitting between them. The CDR3, as DNA: TGTGCCAGCAGTCCCTCGACAGGTTTATCCACTGAAGCTTTCTTT. Protein: CASSPSTGLSTEAFF.